The clone carrying this T cell receptor beta chain showed up just a few times. Its specificity is not known. These data are taken from a study of CD8+ T cells in alopecia areata. Whole-study context: Those patients who were treated received oral tofacitinib, which was given at 5 to 10 mg twice daily for moderate-to-severe alopecia areata. For treated patients, severity scores reflected the percentage of scalp area affected. General observations from the study: Tofacitinib produced a significant decrease in scalp clonality and in expanded CD8+ clones among the top 100. The link between baseline CD8+ expansion and response remains uncertain with one nonresponder.

Treatment in this sample: oral pan-JAK inhibitor, 5-10 mg twice daily. Germline assignment: CDR1 SQVTM and CDR2 ANQGSEA. The CDR3 is 12 amino acids. Between the trimmed V and J ends, which lost 6 bases and 1 base, there was a span of 7 bases. Extracted RNA was reverse transcribed into cDNA, the sequencing template. Sequencing was performed with immunoSEQ multiplex PCR; in TCRdb, only in-frame clones are kept and a portion is missing. The sample lists fewer than 250,000 clones; 35% to 45% were seen once. This TCR came from a human donor with alopecia areata. The sequences come from CD4+ T cells sorted from blood, collected at approximately week 30, from a patient treated with tofacitinib. The gene calls are TRBV29-1 and TRBJ2-1, with a possible D match to TRBD2 (5 bases). The DNA of the CDR3 is TGCAGCGTCGGGGAATCCTACAATGAGCAGTTCTTC. As protein: CSVGESYNEQFF.